The sequence of this TCR beta chain was determined in a study of Ad26.COV2.S vaccination and SARS-CoV-2 variants. Clones were sequenced by immunoSEQ multiplex PCR, and TCRdb holds only the in-frame ones, with some missing. The data contain about 680,000 clones, roughly 90% of them singletons. Treatment given: roughly 18 received Ad26.COV2.S at low or high dose, single or two shots; about 5 received placebo; per-sample allocation not given. Sampling occurred on day 63 after the first vaccine or placebo injection. Germline CDR1 reads SGHRS; CDR2 reads YFSETQ. V lost 1 base and J 6 bases, leaving 11 bases between the germline ends. The CDR3 consists of 13 residues.

The specimen was peripheral blood, collected in a trial of Ad26.COV2.S vaccine versus placebo. The rearrangement links TRBV5-1 to TRBJ2-7; D not resolved. The sequence was collected from a person between 18 and 65 years old who received the Ad26.COV2.S COVID-19 vaccine or a placebo. CDR3 amino acids: CASSLSPVGEQYF. The CDR3 nucleotides are TGCGCCAGCAGCTTGTCTCCCGTCGGCGAGCAGTACTTC.